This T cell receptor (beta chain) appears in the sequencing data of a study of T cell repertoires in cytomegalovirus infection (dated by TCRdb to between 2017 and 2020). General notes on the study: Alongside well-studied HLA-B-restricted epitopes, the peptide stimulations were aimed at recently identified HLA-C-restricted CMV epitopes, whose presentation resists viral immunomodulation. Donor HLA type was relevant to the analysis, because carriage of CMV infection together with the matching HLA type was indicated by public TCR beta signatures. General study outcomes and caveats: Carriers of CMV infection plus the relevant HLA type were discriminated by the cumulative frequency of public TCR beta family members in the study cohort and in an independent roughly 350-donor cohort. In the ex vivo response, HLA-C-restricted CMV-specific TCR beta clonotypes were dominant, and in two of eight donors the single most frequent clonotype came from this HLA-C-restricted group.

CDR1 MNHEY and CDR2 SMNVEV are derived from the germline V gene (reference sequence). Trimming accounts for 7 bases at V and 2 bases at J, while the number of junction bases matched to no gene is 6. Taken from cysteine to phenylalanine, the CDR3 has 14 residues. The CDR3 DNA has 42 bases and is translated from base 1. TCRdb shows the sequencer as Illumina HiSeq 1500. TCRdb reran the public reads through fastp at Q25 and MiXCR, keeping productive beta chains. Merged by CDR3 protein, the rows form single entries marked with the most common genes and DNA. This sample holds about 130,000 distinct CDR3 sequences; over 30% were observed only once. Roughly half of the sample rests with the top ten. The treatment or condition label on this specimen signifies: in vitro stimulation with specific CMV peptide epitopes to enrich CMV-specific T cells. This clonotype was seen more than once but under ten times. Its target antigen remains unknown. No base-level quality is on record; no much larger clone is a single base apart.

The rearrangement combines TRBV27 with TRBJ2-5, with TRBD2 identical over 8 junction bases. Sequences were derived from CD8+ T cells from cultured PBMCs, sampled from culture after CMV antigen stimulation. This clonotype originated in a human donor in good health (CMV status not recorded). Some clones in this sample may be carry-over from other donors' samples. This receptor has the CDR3 CASKDSGAQETQYF. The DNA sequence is TGTGCCAGCAAAGATAGCGGGGCACAAGAGACCCAGTACTTC.